The 31 T cell receptor beta chains reported below all come from one sample, sequenced in a study of Ad26.COV2.S vaccination and SARS-CoV-2 variants. The repertoire was sequenced with immunoSEQ multiplex PCR; TCRdb's copy has only in-frame clones and lacks some. The sample lists over 400,000 clones; 80% to 95% were seen once. Regarding treatment: some 19 received Ad26.COV2.S at low or high dose, single or two shots; 5 received placebo; per-sample allocation not given. Samples analyzed were those drawn on day 63 after the first vaccine or placebo injection. Sequencing used peripheral blood, obtained in a trial of Ad26.COV2.S vaccine versus placebo. The receptors shown here come from a person between 18 and 60 years old who received the Ad26.COV2.S COVID-19 vaccine or a placebo.

The genes are TRBV27 and TRBJ1-5; D gene uncertain. Germline assignment: CDR1 MNHEY and CDR2 SMNVEV (reference sequence). This CDR3 has 15 amino acids. V was cut by 0 bases and J by 5 bases, with 11 bases left in between. The CDR3 reads CASSLSIADYQPQHF. CDR3 bases: TGTGCCAGCAGTTTATCGATTGCAGACTATCAGCCCCAGCATTTT.

J is TRBJ1-1 and V is TRBV19; 9 nucleotides match TRBD1. Per the germline V gene, CDR1 is LNHDA and CDR2 is SQIVND (reference sequence). This CDR3 contains 16 residues. After removal of 6 bases from V and 6 bases from J, the junction contained 14 bases not matched to a gene. Written as DNA, the CDR3 is TGTGCCAGTAGAATGATGGGACAGGGAGTCGGCGCTGAAGCTTTCTTT. As protein: CASRMMGQGVGAEAFF.

The J gene is TRBJ2-7, the V gene TRBV6-2 or TRBV6-3, with D unresolved. Germline V gene lookup returns CDR1 MNHEY and CDR2 SVGEGT. The CDR3 contains 11 residues. V gave up 2 bases and J gave up 5 bases, with 4 bases separating them. CDR3 bases: TGTGCCAGCAGTTACATCGACGAGCAGTACTTC. Translation gives CASSYIDEQYF.

CDR3 nucleotides: TGCGCCAGCGTCCGCGGCACTCGCCAAGAGACCCAGTACTTC. Translation gives CASVRGTRQETQYF. The gene calls are TRBV5-1 and TRBJ2-5; D is unclear. The CDR3 is made up of 14 amino acids. Germline values: CDR1 SGHRS, CDR2 YFSETQ. Trimming cost V 7 bases and J 1 base, with 14 bases left between them.

The chain links TRBV7-2 to TRBJ2-7; 7 bases agree with TRBD2. The V segment lost 3 bases and the J segment 7 bases; nucleotides outside the gene matches: 15. This CDR3 has 16 residues. The V gene's germline CDR1 is SGHTA and CDR2 FQGNSA. In DNA form, the CDR3 reads TGTGCCAGCAGCTTCGGGGTGGGGAGGGCCCTTGGGGAGCAGTACTTC. Encoded protein: CASSFGVGRALGEQYF.

The V call is TRBV6-2 or TRBV6-3, the J call TRBJ2-5; 15 nucleotides align to TRBD2. The CDR3 covers 16 residues. Trimming removed 5 bases from V and 2 bases from J; junction bases left unmatched: 3. Germline V lookup: CDR1 MNHEY, CDR2 SVGEGT. The CDR3 is CASSLGLAGGQETQYF. The CDR3 DNA reads as TGTGCCAGCAGTCTTGGACTAGCGGGGGGGCAAGAGACCCAGTACTTC.

The V gene is TRBV6-5, the J gene TRBJ1-2, with 7 nucleotides matching TRBD1. Per the germline V gene, CDR1 is MNHEY and CDR2 is SVGAGI. The CDR3 consists of 15 residues. J gave up 2 bases and V 6 bases, and 9 bases lay outside the gene matches. As DNA, the CDR3 is TGTGCCAGCAGGATAACGGGACAGCTAAACTATGGCTACACCTTC. Translation gives CASRITGQLNYGYTF.

The chain joins TRBV7-9 to TRBJ2-7, with unresolved D. Per germline, CDR1 SEHNR and CDR2 FQNEAQ (reference sequence). Trimming shortened V by 2 bases and J by 0 bases, and 5 bases separated the two germline ends. The CDR3 has 13 residues. The DNA of the CDR3 is TGTGCCAGCAGCTTAACGCGCTCCTACGAGCAGTACTTC. Translation gives CASSLTRSYEQYF.

The genes are TRBV19 and TRBJ2-3, with D possibly TRBD2 on 5 matching bases. Per the germline V gene, CDR1 is LNHDA and CDR2 is SQIVND (reference sequence). V was cut by 5 bases and J by 10 bases, with 16 bases left in between. The CDR3 is 13 residues long. The CDR3 sequence is CASSATLGNPQYF. The CDR3 DNA is TGTGCCAGTAGTGCGACGCTCGGGAACCCGCAGTATTTT.

The chain couples TRBV3-1 (or the pseudogene TRBV3-2) to TRBJ2-1; the D gene is possibly TRBD2 (7 bases). This CDR3 is 17 amino acids long. V shed 2 bases and J shed 4 bases, with 18 bases lying between them. Germline CDR1 LGHDT, CDR2 YNNKEL (reference sequence). CDR3 in DNA: TGTGCCAGCAGCCAACGTTTCGGGGGGCAAAGGTACAATGAGCAGTTCTTC. Residues: CASSQRFGGQRYNEQFF.

The J gene is TRBJ2-7, the V gene TRBV7-2; D is unclear. The V end was cut by 5 bases, the J end by 10 bases, with 18 bases between. The length of the CDR3 is 13 residues. Looked up from germline, CDR1 is SGHTA and CDR2 is FQGNSA. CDR3 in DNA: TGTGCCAGCAGCCAGGCCCCTAGGGTTAGACAGTACTTC. This translates into CASSQAPRVRQYF.

CDR3 bases: TGCGCCAGCAGTGAGAGGGGGGGCACTGAAGCTTTCTTT. Its translation: CASSERGGTEAFF. The genes are TRBV10-2 and TRBJ1-1; maybe TRBD1 (6 bases). The CDR3 consists of 13 residues. Trimming removed 2 bases from V and 4 bases from J, with 8 bases in between. Germline lookup yields CDR1 WSHSY and CDR2 SAAADI.

The chain uses TRBV5-1 and TRBJ1-2, with TRBD1 matching 10 bases. This CDR3 has 14 amino acids. The V gene end was trimmed by 0 bases and the J gene end by 7 bases; junction bases not matched to a gene: 3. CDR1 and CDR2 (germline): SGHRS, YFSETQ. The CDR3 nucleotides read TGCGCCAGCAGCTTGGCGGGACAGGGGTTTGGCTACACCTTC. Its protein is CASSLAGQGFGYTF.

The J gene is TRBJ2-7, the V gene TRBV29-1, with unresolved D. This CDR3 has 12 amino acids. V dropped 4 bases and J dropped 3 bases, with 10 bases sitting between them. Germline CDR1 SQVTM, CDR2 ANQGSEA. DNA for the CDR3: TGCAGCGTTGGAGGTAATGGCTACGAGCAGTACTTC. Amino acid sequence: CSVGGNGYEQYF.

The rearrangement uses TRBV27 and TRBJ1-3; 7 bases line up with TRBD1. The CDR3 covers 14 residues. V dropped 8 bases and J dropped 2; count of bases not matched to a gene: 6. Looked up from germline, CDR1 is MNHEY and CDR2 is SMNVEV (reference sequence). The CDR3 protein is CASRPGTAGNTIYF. The CDR3 DNA reads TGTGCCAGCCGACCCGGGACAGCTGGAAACACCATATATTTT.

This sequence joins TRBV2 and TRBJ1-2, with TRBD1 matching 7 bases. This CDR3 spans 16 amino acids. Germline V gives CDR1 SNHLY, CDR2 FYNNEI. J gave up 5 bases and V 5 bases, and 14 bases lay outside the gene matches. This CDR3 reads CASSYRQGLDLYGYTF. The CDR3 coding sequence is TGTGCCAGCAGTTATAGACAGGGATTGGACCTTTATGGCTACACCTTC.

The V gene is TRBV5-6, the J gene TRBJ2-1, with D perhaps TRBD2 (6 bases). Germline CDR1 reads SGHDT; CDR2 reads YYEEEE. The V end was cut by 4 bases, the J end by 7 bases, with 27 bases between. The CDR3 contains 18 residues. This chain's CDR3 is CASSASTLRGSGPNEQFF. The CDR3 DNA reads TGTGCCAGCAGCGCCTCCACCTTGCGGGGATCAGGGCCAAATGAGCAGTTCTTC.

V is TRBV11-2 and J is TRBJ2-1, with D perhaps TRBD1 (5 bases). The germline V and J ends were trimmed by 3 bases and 2 bases, with 17 bases remaining between them. CDR1 SGHAT and CDR2 FQNNGV come from the germline V gene. The CDR3 is made up of 17 amino acids. The CDR3 spells CASSFRLSQDTYNEQFF. The CDR3, as DNA: TGTGCCAGCAGCTTCCGTTTGTCGCAGGACACCTACAATGAGCAGTTCTTC. Full variable domain (remainder filled in from reference TRBV11-2 and TRBJ2-1): EAGVAQSPRYKIIEKRQSVAFWCNPISGHATLYWYQQILGQGPKLLIQFQNNGVVDDSQLPKDRFSAERLKGVDSTLKIQPAKLEDSAVYLCASSFRLSQDTYNEQFFGPGTRLTVL.

Note on this clone: The junction and the germline gene differ at one end; a read error may be behind it. The gene calls are TRBV5-4 and TRBJ1-6, with D maybe TRBD1 (5 bases). The CDR3 runs to 14 residues. CDR1 is SGHNT, CDR2 YYREEE, per germline (reference sequence). The CDR3 here is CASRLGGDNSPLHF. The CDR3 DNA is TGTGCCAGCAGGTTGGGGGGAGATAATTCACCCCTCCACTTT.

CDR3 in amino acids: CASSPGGSSTGELFF. The DNA for the CDR3 is TGTGCCAGCAGCCCCGGGGGGAGTAGTACCGGGGAGCTGTTTTTT. V and J are TRBV9 and TRBJ2-2, with TRBD2 matching over 7 bases. Losses at the gene ends were 4 bases for V and 5 bases for J; bases not matched to a gene: 8. Germline CDR1 and CDR2: SGDLS and YYNGEE. The CDR3 contains 15 residues. The full variable domain, rest sourced from reference TRBV9 and TRBJ2-2, is DSGVTQTPKHLITATGQRVTLRCSPRSGDLSVYWYQQSLDQGLQFLIQYYNGEERAKGNILERFSAQQFPDLHSELNLSSLELGDSALYFCASSPGGSSTGELFFGEGSRLTVL.

This clone was counted between two and nine times. The chain couples TRBV2 to TRBJ1-6; 9 bases are shared with TRBD1. Germline V CDR1 and CDR2: SNHLY, FYNNEI. J gave up 9 bases and V 10 bases, and 13 bases lay outside the gene matches. CDR3 length: 15 residues. This CDR3 is CATGELDRGSSPLHF. The CDR3 coding sequence is TGTGCCACCGGTGAGCTGGACAGGGGAAGTTCACCCCTCCACTTT.

The chain has TRBV19 and TRBJ2-1, with TRBD2 matching over 9 bases. This CDR3 is 15 amino acids long. Trimming took 5 bases from V and 4 from J; bases not matched to a gene: 6. Germline V gives CDR1 LNHDA, CDR2 SQIVND (reference sequence). CDR3 DNA: TGTGCCAGTAGTTACGTAGCGGGGGATTACAATGAGCAGTTCTTC. Protein sequence: CASSYVAGDYNEQFF.

The chain employs TRBV18 and TRBJ2-1; 8 nucleotides align to TRBD1. The CDR3 consists of 18 residues. Per the germline V gene, CDR1 is KGHSH and CDR2 is LQKENI. J was trimmed by 0 bases and V by 2 bases; bases with no gene match: 9. CDR3 in DNA: TGTGCCAGCTCACCAGCAGCAGGGACAGGTAGCTCCTACAATGAGCAGTTCTTC. Amino acids: CASSPAAGTGSSYNEQFF. Full variable domain (remainder filled in from reference TRBV18 and TRBJ2-1): NAGVMQNPRHLVRRRGQEARLRCSPMKGHSHVYWYRQLPEEGLKFMVYLQKENIIDESGMPKERFSAEFPKEGPSILRIQQVVRGDSAAYFCASSPAAGTGSSYNEQFFGPGTRLTVL.

The V and J genes are TRBV28 and TRBJ2-5; D gene unclear. Looked up from germline, CDR1 is MDHEN and CDR2 is SYDVKM. V dropped 7 bases and J dropped 9 bases, with 12 bases sitting between them. The CDR3 totals 11 residues. CDR3 loop: CASTNLWAQYF. The CDR3 region has the DNA TGTGCCAGCACTAATCTTTGGGCCCAGTACTTC.

The chain is built from TRBV19 and TRBJ1-2; D call uncertain. The CDR3 is made up of 14 amino acids. Trimming took off 6 bases at V and 2 bases at J, with 13 bases between the two ends. Per germline, CDR1 LNHDA and CDR2 SQIVND (reference sequence). The CDR3 region is CASRPGLQNYGYTF. The CDR3 DNA is TGTGCCAGTAGGCCGGGTCTTCAGAACTATGGCTACACCTTC.

This chain links TRBV7-9 with TRBJ2-3; TRBD2 agrees at 12 bases. The CDR3 runs to 17 residues. Unmatched junction bases numbered 9, after V lost 4 bases and J lost 4 bases. Germline V gene lookup returns CDR1 SEHNR and CDR2 FQNEAQ (reference sequence). Here the CDR3 DNA reads TGTGCCAGCAGCTGGTCTAGCGGGGGGGCCTTGTCAGATACGCAGTATTTT. It yields the protein CASSWSSGGALSDTQYF.

This chain links TRBV5-5 with TRBJ2-2; D is perhaps TRBD1 (5 bases). Germline CDR1 SGHKS, CDR2 YYEKEE (reference sequence). The CDR3 length is 13 residues. V gave up 4 bases and J gave up 7 bases, with 11 bases separating them. In DNA, the CDR3 is TGTGCCAGCAGCAAGGACACACTCGGGGAGCTGTTTTTT. Its translation is CASSKDTLGELFF. Combining the CDR3 with reference TRBV5-5 and TRBJ2-2 gives the whole variable domain DAGVTQSPTHLIKTRGQQVTLRCSPISGHKSVSWYQQVLGQGPQFIFQYYEKEERGRGNFPDRFSARQFPNYSSELNVNALLLGDSALYLCASSKDTLGELFFGEGSRLTVL.

With respect to this clone: The junction and the germline gene differ at one end; a read error may be behind it. J is TRBJ2-3 and V is TRBV6-1; TRBD2 aligns across 10 bases. The germline CDR1 and CDR2 sequences are MNHNS and SASEGT. This CDR3 has 16 amino acids. The CDR3 here is CASSQAGGRVTDTQYF. CDR3 nucleotides: TGTGCCAGCAGTCAAGCGGGGGGGCGGGTCACAGATACGCAGTATTTT.

CDR3 sequence: CASSLQGANVLTF. As DNA, the CDR3 is TGTGCCAGCAGCTTGCAAGGGGCCAACGTCCTGACTTTC. V is TRBV7-6 and J is TRBJ2-6; no definite D call. V lost 3 bases and J 4 bases, leaving 4 bases between the germline ends. The CDR3 covers 13 residues. CDR1 and CDR2 (germline): SGHVS, FNYEAQ.

The chain uses TRBV6-1 and TRBJ1-1; D gene uncertain. CDR1 MNHNS and CDR2 SASEGT come from the germline V gene. V was clipped by 2 bases and J by 8 bases, with 18 bases between them. The length of the CDR3 is 15 residues. The CDR3 sequence is CASSEMGAGNEEAFF. The CDR3 DNA reads TGTGCCAGCAGTGAAATGGGCGCGGGCAATGAGGAAGCTTTCTTT.

This chain connects TRBV28 to TRBJ2-5, with no clear D. The CDR3 extends over 14 amino acids. Trimming shortened V by 2 bases and J by 5 bases, and 12 bases separated the two germline ends. The germline gives CDR1 MDHEN, CDR2 SYDVKM. CDR3 region: CASSLPMSSETQYF. The CDR3 nucleotides are TGTGCCAGCAGTTTACCCATGAGCAGTGAGACCCAGTACTTC.